The clone carrying this T cell receptor (beta chain) occurred many times. TCRdb re-called the 5' RACE reads through MiXCR, storing one row per CDR3 protein. The sample includes more than 50,000 distinct CDR3 sequences, around 6.1% of them seen just once. The data belong to a study of T cells after yellow fever vaccination. This CDR3 region has 14 residues. V was clipped by 4 bases and J by 2 bases, with 12 bases between them. Germline V gives CDR1 MNHEY, CDR2 SVGAGI. Sequenced here: PBMCs, either bulk or a sorted T-cell subset (CD4+, CD8+, memory, or dextramer-sorted; not recorded which), sampled on the day of the yellow fever booster vaccination. V usage is TRBV6-5 and J usage is TRBJ2-7; the D is unclear. The receptor comes from a man between 18 and 29 years old who received the YFV17D yellow fever vaccine. The CDR3 nucleotides read TGTGCCAGCAGTTCAGTAACTGGTACCTACGAGCAGTACTTC. The encoded protein is CASSSVTGTYEQYF.